A selection of T cell receptor beta chains follows, all from one sample in a study of CD8 T cells in ankylosing spondylitis. TCRdb reprocessed the 5' RACE reads via MiXCR and lists one record per CDR3 protein. The table includes about 150,000 distinct CDR3 sequences, around 7.9% detected once. Material: blood, either unsorted or a sorted T cell fraction (not recorded which). These receptor sequences come from a female donor with ankylosing spondylitis or in good health (not recorded which). Each CDR3 is given with its conserved first and last residue. Fields, in order: clone size, V gene, J gene, D gene, CDR3 DNA, CDR3 protein. The D gene is left open where the match is weak. Only some rows state a clone size, as once, few, many or a class for expanded clones.

few,TRBV7-2,TRBJ2-3,.,TGTGCCAGCAGCTTAGTAGTTAGCACAGATACGCAGTATTTT,CASSLVVSTDTQYF
few,TRBV6-2/TRBV6-3,TRBJ1-6,.,TGTGCCAGCAGTTACTCGTTAGGCGGGGGTTCACCCCTCCACTTT,CASSYSLGGGSPLHF
few,TRBV29-1,TRBJ2-7,.,TGCAGCGTTAGGTCAGGGAACTACGAGCAGTACTTC,CSVRSGNYEQYF
many,TRBV7-2,TRBJ1-2,.,TGTGCCAGCAACCCACAAGGTTCGGGGAGCGGCTACACCTTC,CASNPQGSGSGYTF
many,TRBV20-1,TRBJ2-2,.,TGCAGTGCTAGAGATCGTAGGGCCACCGGGGAGCTGTTTTTT,CSARDRRATGELFF
many,TRBV7-8,TRBJ1-2,.,TGTGCCAGCAGCTATAGGCCCAGTACCCGGGATGGCTACACCTTC,CASSYRPSTRDGYTF
many,TRBV7-2,TRBJ2-5,TRBD1,TGTGCCAGCACTCTAACCGGGACAGGGGGGACAGAGACCCAGTACTTC,CASTLTGTGGTETQYF
many,TRBV24-1,TRBJ2-1,.,TGTGCCACCAGTGATACGAATAGCGCTGAGCAGTTCTTC,CATSDTNSAEQFF
many,TRBV5-6,TRBJ1-2,.,TGTGCCAGCAGCTCCTATCCATCGACTAACTATGGCTACACCTTC,CASSSYPSTNYGYTF
many,TRBV7-2,TRBJ1-1,.,TGTGCCAGCAGCCACTATGAGGGGTGGACTGAAGCTTTCTTT,CASSHYEGWTEAFF
many,TRBV10-3,TRBJ2-1,TRBD2,TGTGCCATCAGATCGGGACTAGCGGGGGGTTTGGATGAGCAGTTCTTC,CAIRSGLAGGLDEQFF
many,TRBV29-1,TRBJ2-1,.,TGCAGCGTTCACCGGGACACAGACAATGAGCAGTTCTTC,CSVHRDTDNEQFF
many,TRBV7-6,TRBJ1-3,.,TGTGCCAGCAGCTTAGATTGGAACACCATATATTTT,CASSLDWNTIYF
many,TRBV12-3/TRBV12-4,TRBJ1-1,.,TGTGCCACCCTTCTCGGGGGGGGCACTGAAGCTTTCTTT,CATLLGGGTEAFF
.,TRBV5-1,TRBJ2-3,.,TGCGCCAGCCAGGAGGAGGGGGGAAGAGATACGCAGTATTTT,CASQEEGGRDTQYF
many,TRBV27,TRBJ2-7,.,TGTGCCAGCAGTTTAATTGGGGGCCACGAGCAGTACTTC,CASSLIGGHEQYF
.,TRBV27,TRBJ2-7,TRBD1,TGTGCCGCAAAAACCGGGACAGGGATCTACGAGCAGTACTTC,CAAKTGTGIYEQYF
many,TRBV28,TRBJ2-1,.,TGTGCCAGCCGCGGACTCGCCTACAATGAGCAGTTCTTC,CASRGLAYNEQFF
.,TRBV6-1,TRBJ1-2,.,TGTGCCAGCAGTGAAGGTGGGGTGGTACGTGGCTACACCTTC,CASSEGGVVRGYTF
.,TRBV7-9,TRBJ2-7,.,TGTGCCAGCAGCTTAGCGCCAGGGAACGAGCAGTACTTC,CASSLAPGNEQYF
many,TRBV5-1,TRBJ1-6,.,TGCGCCAGCAGCTTCGGGAATTCACCCCTCCACTTT,CASSFGNSPLHF
many,TRBV7-2,TRBJ1-1,.,TGTGCCAGCAGCTTAGAAGGGCAGGCGCGAGCTTTCTTT,CASSLEGQARAFF
many,TRBV9,TRBJ1-2,.,TGTGCCAGCTATGGGGACGGCGGCTCTACCTATGGCTACACCTTC,CASYGDGGSTYGYTF
many,TRBV5-1,TRBJ2-3,.,TGCGCCAGCAGCTTGACAACAGCCCCTACAGATACGCAGTATTTT,CASSLTTAPTDTQYF
many,TRBV5-1,TRBJ2-5,.,TGCGCCAGTAAAGCGAGTCAAGAGACCCAGTACTTC,CASKASQETQYF
many,TRBV5-5,TRBJ1-4,.,TGTGCCAGCAGCTCCATTGGGGCCCTTAATGAAAAACTGTTTTTT,CASSSIGALNEKLFF